These 27 T cell receptor beta chains share one sample of origin, sequenced in a study of Tregs in tolerant kidney transplant recipients. Assay used: immunoSEQ multiplex PCR; TCRdb lists only in-frame clones, some missing. The sample holds about 240,000 clones, around 81% seen once. Material for sequencing was CD4+ T cells from blood. Every receptor here comes from a human donor in good health.

This sequence joins TRBV29-1 and TRBJ2-2, with TRBD1 matching over 7 bases. Per the germline V gene, CDR1 is SQVTM and CDR2 is ANQGSEA. The CDR3 covers 16 residues. Trimming at V came to 2 bases and at J to 3 bases, leaving 9 bases not matched to a gene. The CDR3 region is CSVEIKTGRHTGELFF. DNA of the CDR3: TGCAGCGTTGAAATAAAGACAGGGCGGCACACCGGGGAGCTGTTTTTT.

The chain carries TRBV19 and TRBJ1-6; D is undetermined. This CDR3 has 18 residues. The V end lost 1 base, the J end lost 0 bases, and 13 bases lay between the germline ends. Looked up from germline, CDR1 is LNHDA and CDR2 is SQIVND (reference sequence). CDR3 DNA sequence: TGTGCCAGTAGTATAGCAAACCGAATGGGCTCCTATAATTCACCCCTCCACTTT. Encoded protein: CASSIANRMGSYNSPLHF.

The rearrangement joins TRBV5-1 to TRBJ1-1; D uncertain. V was shortened by 3 bases and J by 3 bases, with 18 bases between the two germline ends. The CDR3 consists of 16 residues. CDR1 and CDR2 from the germline V gene are SGHRS and YFSETQ. The CDR3 spells CASSSSDVDGDTEAFF. The CDR3, as DNA: TGCGCCAGCAGCTCATCTGACGTAGATGGGGACACTGAAGCTTTCTTT.

The rearrangement links TRBV6-6 to TRBJ1-2; D remains ambiguous. Per germline, CDR1 MNHNY and CDR2 SVGAGI (reference sequence). The CDR3 has 13 amino acids. V lost 0 bases to trimming and J lost 11 bases, with 13 bases between them. The CDR3 loop is CASSYSGLMGYTF. The CDR3 DNA is TGTGCCAGCAGTTACTCAGGACTGATGGGGTACACCTTC.

V is TRBV19 and J is TRBJ2-4; no definite D call. The germline V gene has CDR1 LNHDA and CDR2 SQIVND (reference sequence). The V gene lost 6 bases and the J gene lost 7 bases, with 13 bases spanning the gap. The CDR3 runs to 13 residues. CDR3 in amino acids: CASRYDMWNIQYF. DNA for the CDR3: TGTGCCAGTAGATATGACATGTGGAACATTCAGTACTTC.

This clone was observed a handful of times. Other DNA sequences in this specimen translate into the identical CDR3. CDR3 sequence reads: CASSSGGGETQYF. CDR3 nucleotides: TGCGCCAGCAGCTCTGGGGGCGGGGAGACCCAGTACTTC. This sequence joins TRBV5-1 and TRBJ2-5, with D perhaps TRBD1 (6 bases). Deletions cut 3 bases from V and 5 bases from J, with 11 bases between. CDR1 is SGHRS and CDR2 is YFSETQ in the germline V gene. The CDR3 is made up of 13 amino acids. Looking up the rest from reference TRBV5-1 and TRBJ2-5 gives the full variable domain: KAGVTQTPRYLIKTRGQQVTLSCSPISGHRSVSWYQQTPGQGLQFLFEYFSETQRNKGNFPGRFSGRQFSNSRSEMNVSTLELGDSALYLCASSSGGGETQYFGPGTRLLVL.

This clone was detected only once. J is TRBJ2-1 and V is TRBV11-2; no clear D. Trimming removed 4 bases from V and 4 bases from J, with 14 bases in between. This CDR3 comprises 15 residues. Germline CDR1 reads SGHAT; CDR2 reads FQNNGV. CDR3: CASSSDRGVYNEQFF. DNA for the CDR3: TGTGCCAGCAGCTCAGACCGAGGTGTTTACAATGAGCAGTTCTTC.

About this clone itself: One end of the junction does not line up with germline, which may come from a read error. The identical CDR3 is also encoded by other nucleotide sequences in the sample. The J gene is TRBJ1-4, the V gene TRBV30, with D perhaps matching TRBD1 (6 bases). This CDR3 spans 13 amino acids. Germline CDR1 and CDR2: GTSNPN and SVGIG (reference sequence). Here the CDR3 reads CAWNRDPNEKLFF. The CDR3 DNA follows: TGTGCCTGGAACAGGGACCCTAATGAAAAACTTTTTTTT.

This chain links TRBV18 with TRBJ2-1; the D gene is possibly TRBD2 (6 bases). Trimming removed 0 bases from V and 1 base from J, with 13 bases in between. The germline CDR1 and CDR2 sequences are KGHSH and LQKENI. The CDR3 covers 17 residues. The CDR3 reads CASSPPTSSGSYNEQFF. As DNA, the CDR3 is TGTGCCAGCTCACCACCGACTAGTTCTGGGTCCTACAATGAGCAGTTCTTC.

This chain uses TRBV15 with TRBJ2-3, with 10 bases aligning to TRBD2. Per the germline V gene, CDR1 is LNHNV and CDR2 is YYDKDF (reference sequence). The CDR3 is 17 amino acids. The J segment lost 4 bases and the V segment lost 0 bases, leaving 7 bases of the junction unmatched. CDR3 amino acids: CATSRDKVAGGADTQYF. The DNA of the CDR3 is TGTGCCACCAGCAGAGATAAGGTAGCGGGGGGTGCAGATACGCAGTATTTT.

The chain employs TRBV6-5 and TRBJ1-1; D is ambiguous. Germline CDR1 and CDR2: MNHEY and SVGAGI. The CDR3 is 13 residues long. Trimming left V 6 bases short and J 5 bases short, with 13 bases between. The CDR3 reads CASRRAVETEAFF. DNA of the CDR3: TGTGCCAGCAGGAGGGCTGTAGAAACTGAAGCTTTCTTT.

This clone was detected only once. Here the CDR3 reads CASSSRAVLNTEAFF. The CDR3 nucleotides read TGTGCCAGCAGCTCCCGGGCGGTTCTCAACACTGAAGCTTTCTTT. The chain uses TRBV5-8 and TRBJ1-1; D gene unclear. CDR3 length equals 15 residues. Germline V gene sequence: CDR1 SGHTS, CDR2 YDEGEE. The germline V and J ends were trimmed by 3 bases and 2 bases, with 14 bases remaining between them.

This chain joins TRBV7-2 and TRBJ1-1; D gene uncertain. Per the germline V gene, CDR1 is SGHTA and CDR2 is FQGNSA. The CDR3 has 14 amino acids. Trimming took 6 bases from V and 1 from J, leaving 12 bases between them. The CDR3 region has the DNA TGTGCCAGCAGACTACAGAGGAAGAACACTGAAGCTTTCTTT. Translation gives CASRLQRKNTEAFF.

This sequence joins TRBV5-6 and TRBJ2-7, with no clear D. The ends were cut back, 3 bases at V and 3 bases at J, with 10 bases in the middle. The CDR3 contains 13 residues. Looked up from germline, CDR1 is SGHDT and CDR2 is YYEEEE. The CDR3 reads CASSSDSFYEQYF. Written as DNA, the CDR3 is TGTGCCAGCAGCTCCGACTCGTTCTACGAGCAGTACTTC.

The V gene is TRBV6-5, the J gene TRBJ1-2; D is ambiguous. The CDR3 sequence is 13 residues long. Germline CDR1 and CDR2: MNHEY and SVGAGI. The V gene lost 5 bases and the J gene lost 4 bases, with 11 bases spanning the gap. DNA of the CDR3: TGTGCCAGCAGTGAACCAGAAATCTATGGCTACACCTTC. Encoded protein: CASSEPEIYGYTF.

This chain connects TRBV18 to TRBJ1-5; D call uncertain. Germline lookup yields CDR1 KGHSH and CDR2 LQKENI. The CDR3 length is 12 residues. Trimming stripped 5 bases from V and 6 bases from J, with 8 bases between. CDR3 nucleotide sequence: TGTGCCAGCTCATCGGGGAGTCAGCCCCAGCATTTT. This gives the protein CASSSGSQPQHF.

The rearrangement joins TRBV6-6 to TRBJ2-5; 9 bases are shared with TRBD2. V lost 2 bases and J lost 4; bases outside the gene matches: 8. Germline values: CDR1 MNHNY, CDR2 SVGAGI (reference sequence). The CDR3 is made up of 16 amino acids. In DNA, the CDR3 is TGTGCCAGCAGTTACCTCCCCCGAGCGGGAGGAGAGACCCAGTACTTC. Translation gives CASSYLPRAGGETQYF.

In its sample, this clone was seen once. This chain connects TRBV19 to TRBJ1-3, with 7 bases identical to TRBD1. The CDR3 is made up of 16 amino acids. Germline assignment: CDR1 LNHDA and CDR2 SQIVND (reference sequence). Germline trimming cut 5 bases from V and 0 bases from J; bases unmatched to any gene: 7. CDR3 protein: CASSPRDSPSGNTIYF. The CDR3 coding sequence is TGTGCCAGTAGTCCCAGGGACAGTCCCTCTGGAAACACCATATATTTT. The complete variable domain, with remaining parts taken from reference TRBV19 and TRBJ1-3, reads DGGITQSPKYLFRKEGQNVTLSCEQNLNHDAMYWYRQDPGQGLRLIYYSQIVNDFQKGDIAEGYSVSREKKESFPLTVTSAQKNPTAFYLCASSPRDSPSGNTIYFGEGSWLTVV.

The chain carries TRBV30 and TRBJ2-3, with D hard to call. Trimming shortened V by 3 bases and J by 2 bases, and 9 bases separated the two germline ends. The CDR3 contains 13 residues. Germline-derived CDR1 and CDR2 are GTSNPN and SVGIG (reference sequence). The CDR3 reads CAWSPLITDTQYF. The CDR3 region has the DNA TGTGCCTGGAGCCCCTTAATCACAGATACGCAGTATTTT.

The rearrangement links TRBV7-3 to TRBJ2-3, with 12 bases lining up with TRBD2. The length of the CDR3 is 16 residues. Unmatched junction bases numbered 2, after V lost 0 bases and J lost 4 bases. Germline V gives CDR1 SGHTA, CDR2 FQGTGA. The CDR3: CASSLTTSGGPDTQYF. In DNA, the CDR3 is TGTGCCAGCAGCTTAACGACTAGCGGGGGACCAGATACGCAGTATTTT.

This sequence joins TRBV12-1 and TRBJ1-2; the table's D call TRBD1 went unverified against the DNA. TRBV12-1 is a listed pseudogene. This CDR3 comprises 13 residues. In nucleotides, the CDR3 is TGTGCCAGCAGCTTGCAGGGTACGACTGGCTACACCTTC. Encoded protein: CASSLQGTTGYTF.

The chain employs TRBV5-6 and TRBJ1-5; tentatively, D is TRBD1 (6 bases). Germline V CDR1 and CDR2: SGHDT, YYEEEE. This CDR3 is 13 amino acids long. V shed 2 bases and J shed 7 bases, with 10 bases lying between them. As DNA, the CDR3 is TGTGCCAGCAGCTTCCAGGGGAACCAGCCCCAGCATTTT. Its translation is CASSFQGNQPQHF.

This clone has just a few counts. This chain joins TRBV6-5 and TRBJ2-1; D is possibly TRBD1 or TRBD2 (5 bases each). The CDR3 is made up of 16 amino acids. V was cut by 4 bases and J by 6 bases, with 19 bases left in between. In germline, CDR1 is MNHEY, CDR2 SVGAGI. The CDR3 loop reads CASSSLGAPHPNEQFF. Written as DNA, the CDR3 is TGTGCCAGCAGTTCACTAGGGGCCCCACATCCCAATGAGCAGTTCTTC.

The rearrangement joins TRBV5-4 to TRBJ1-2, with unresolved D. The CDR3 has 14 amino acids. CDR1 and CDR2 (germline): SGHNT, YYREEE (reference sequence). V was cut by 0 bases and J by 3 bases, with 9 bases left in between. The CDR3: CASSLGQEHYGYTF. The CDR3 coding sequence is TGTGCCAGCAGCTTGGGGCAGGAGCACTATGGCTACACCTTC.

The chain links TRBV4-1 to TRBJ2-5; the match to TRBD2 covers 11 bases. From germline, CDR1 is MGHRA and CDR2 YSYEKL. The length of the CDR3 is 18 residues. Trimming cost V 4 bases and J 6 bases; bases outside gene matches: 16. CDR3: CASSLNPPSGGSSKTQYF. The CDR3, as DNA: TGCGCCAGCAGCCTTAACCCCCCTAGCGGGGGGAGCAGCAAGACCCAGTACTTC.

V usage is TRBV5-5 and J usage is TRBJ1-1; D call uncertain. This CDR3 has 17 amino acids. Per germline, CDR1 SGHKS and CDR2 YYEKEE (reference sequence). Trimming left V 3 bases short and J 5 bases short, with 23 bases between. The CDR3 nucleotides read TGTGCCAGCAGCTCGAGTGGTTTCCTAGGTGGGCTAACTGAAGCTTTCTTT. Protein: CASSSSGFLGGLTEAFF.

This clone was recorded only once. The CDR3 nucleotides read TGTGCCAGCTCACCACCAAACAGCTACACTGAAGCTTTCTTT. This translates into CASSPPNSYTEAFF. This chain uses TRBV18 with TRBJ1-1; D gene unclear. CDR1 and CDR2 from the germline V gene are KGHSH and LQKENI. The CDR3 sequence is 14 residues long. V was clipped by 0 bases and J by 3 bases, with 8 bases between them.